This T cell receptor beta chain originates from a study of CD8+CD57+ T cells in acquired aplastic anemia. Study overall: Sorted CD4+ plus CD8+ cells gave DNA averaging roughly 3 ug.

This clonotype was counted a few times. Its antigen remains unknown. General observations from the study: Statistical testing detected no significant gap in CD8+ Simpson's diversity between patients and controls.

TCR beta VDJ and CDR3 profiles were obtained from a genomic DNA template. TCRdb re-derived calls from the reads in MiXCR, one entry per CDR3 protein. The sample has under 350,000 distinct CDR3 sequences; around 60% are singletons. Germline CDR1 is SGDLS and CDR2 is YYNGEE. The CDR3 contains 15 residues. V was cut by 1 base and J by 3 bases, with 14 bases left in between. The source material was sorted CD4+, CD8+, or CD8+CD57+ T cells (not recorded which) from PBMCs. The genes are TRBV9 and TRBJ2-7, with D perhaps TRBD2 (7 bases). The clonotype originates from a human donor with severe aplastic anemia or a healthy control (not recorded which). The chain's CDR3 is CASSVKGGGHYEQYF. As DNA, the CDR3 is TGTGCCAGCAGCGTAAAAGGGGGGGGGCACTACGAGCAGTACTTC.